This T cell receptor (beta chain) comes out of a study of response to subunit inactivated influenza vaccine. Points from the study as a whole: Authors suggested few new T cells are recruited by each seasonal influenza vaccination.

This clonotype was seen a few times. Its antigen remains unknown. This CDR3 has 16 residues. Trimming removed 0 bases from V and 1 base from J, with 13 bases in between. The germline V gene has CDR1 DFQATT and CDR2 SNEGSKA (reference sequence). TCRdb re-called the RT-PCR reads with MiXCR, one entry per CDR3 protein. The table records around 790,000 distinct CDR3 sequences, 21% of them present only once. The source of this sequence is a man aged 50 or older who received an inactivated influenza vaccine. This chain connects TRBV20-1 to TRBJ2-1; no clear D. The sequences come from PBMCs from blood, collected more than 4 days after vaccination. CDR3 nucleotide sequence: TGCAGTGCTAGAGATCCCCAATTGGGGTCCTACAATGAGCAGTTCTTC. Its protein product is CSARDPQLGSYNEQFF.